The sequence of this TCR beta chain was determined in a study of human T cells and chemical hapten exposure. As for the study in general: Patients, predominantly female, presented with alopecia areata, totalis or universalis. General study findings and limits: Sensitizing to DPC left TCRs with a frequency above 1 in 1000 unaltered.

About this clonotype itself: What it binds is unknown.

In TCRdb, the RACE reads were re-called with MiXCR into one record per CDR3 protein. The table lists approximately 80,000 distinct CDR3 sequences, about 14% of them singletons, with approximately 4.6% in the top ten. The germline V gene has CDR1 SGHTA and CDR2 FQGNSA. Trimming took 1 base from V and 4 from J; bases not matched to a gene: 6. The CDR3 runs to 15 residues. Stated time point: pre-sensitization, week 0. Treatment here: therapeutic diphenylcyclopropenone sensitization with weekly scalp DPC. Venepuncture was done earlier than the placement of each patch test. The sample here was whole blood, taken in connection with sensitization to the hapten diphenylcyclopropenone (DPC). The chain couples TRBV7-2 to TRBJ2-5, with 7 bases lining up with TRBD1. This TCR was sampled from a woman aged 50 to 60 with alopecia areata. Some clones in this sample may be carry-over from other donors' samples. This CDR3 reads CASSLDTGVGETQYF. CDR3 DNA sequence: TGTGCCAGCAGCTTAGACACAGGGGTAGGAGAGACCCAGTACTTC.